These 30 T cell receptor beta chains were all obtained from the same sample, sequenced in a study of blood T cell repertoires in COVID-19. Here immunoSEQ multiplex PCR was the method, and the copy in TCRdb shows in-frame clones only, minus some. Found here are about 300,000 clones, roughly 86% of them singletons; the top ten hold 2.6%. Sequenced input: PBMCs or T cells enriched from blood (not recorded which). These receptors were taken from a woman aged 18-30 years who had recovered from COVID-19.

The rearrangement uses TRBV9 and TRBJ2-2, with 9 bases fitting TRBD2. Per germline, CDR1 SGDLS and CDR2 YYNGEE. With 1 base clipped from V and 6 bases from J, the junction kept 4 bases outside the gene matches. This CDR3 is built from 15 residues. The CDR3 here is CASSVTASGAGELFF. The CDR3 region has the DNA TGTGCCAGCAGCGTAACGGCTAGCGGGGCCGGGGAGCTGTTTTTT.

The V and J genes are TRBV27 and TRBJ2-5, with 8 positions matching TRBD2. Trimming cost V 10 bases and J 9 bases; bases outside gene matches: 7. There are 11 residues in the CDR3. CDR1 is MNHEY and CDR2 is SMNVEV in the germline V gene (reference sequence). DNA for the CDR3: TGTGCCACGAGCGGGGGCGGGGCCCAGTACTTC. Encoded protein: CATSGGGAQYF.

The chain uses TRBV7-2 and TRBJ1-1, with a tentative D call TRBD1 (5 bases). V was clipped by 4 bases and J by 4 bases, with 13 bases between them. Per the germline V gene, CDR1 is SGHTA and CDR2 is FQGNSA. CDR3 length equals 14 residues. The CDR3 reads CASSSDSLATEAFF. The CDR3, as DNA: TGTGCCAGCAGCTCAGACAGTTTGGCCACTGAAGCTTTCTTT.

The V call is TRBV29-1, the J call TRBJ2-1, with 9 bases lining up with TRBD2. After removal of 0 bases from V and 2 bases from J, the junction contained 8 bases not matched to a gene. The V gene's germline CDR1 is SQVTM and CDR2 ANQGSEA. This CDR3 is built from 17 residues. CDR3 bases: TGCAGCGTTGAAGATCCAGTCGGGACTAGCCCCTACAATGAGCAGTTCTTC. Amino acid sequence: CSVEDPVGTSPYNEQFF.

CDR3 in DNA: TGTGCCAGCATTAGGACTCCGAGCTCCTACGAGCAGTACTTC. This gives the protein CASIRTPSSYEQYF. The gene calls are TRBV2 and TRBJ2-7, with TRBD2 as a possible D gene (5 bases). Between the trimmed V and J ends, which lost 7 bases and 0 bases, there was a span of 13 bases. The germline gives CDR1 SNHLY, CDR2 FYNNEI. CDR3 size: 14 residues.

The V gene is TRBV18, the J gene TRBJ1-1; 8 bases are a match to TRBD1. CDR1 and CDR2 (germline): KGHSH, LQKENI. V shed 3 bases, J shed 4 bases, and the junction held 7 bases outside the gene matches. CDR3 size: 15 residues. Written as DNA, the CDR3 is TGTGCCAGCTCACCCTCAGGGGGCTTGGGCACTGAAGCTTTCTTT. The encoded protein is CASSPSGGLGTEAFF.

This chain joins TRBV11-2 and TRBJ1-2; 8 bases align to TRBD1. The CDR3 covers 15 residues. Germline CDR1 reads SGHAT; CDR2 reads FQNNGV. V lost 4 bases and J lost 3; bases outside the gene matches: 7. The CDR3 nucleotides are TGTGCCAGCAGCTCCCGGGACAGGCTCTACTATGGCTACACCTTC. This gives the protein CASSSRDRLYYGYTF.

This clone was counted a few times. This rearrangement joins TRBV7-6 to TRBJ1-5; 7 bases map to TRBD1. CDR1 is SGHVS, CDR2 FNYEAQ, per germline. The CDR3 is 15 amino acids. Trimming removed 4 bases from V and 6 bases from J; junction bases left unmatched: 9. DNA of the CDR3: TGTGCCAGCAGCTCCACCGCGGGACAGTCTCAGCCCCAGCATTTT. This encodes CASSSTAGQSQPQHF.

The V and J genes are TRBV7-9 and TRBJ2-7; no reliable D call. The CDR3 contains 13 residues. V lost 5 bases and J 4 bases, leaving 12 bases between the germline ends. Germline lookup yields CDR1 SEHNR and CDR2 FQNEAQ (reference sequence). CDR3 in DNA: TGTGCCAGCAGCCCCGCGTTCGAGTACGAGCAGTACTTC. Translation: CASSPAFEYEQYF.

The CDR3 DNA is TGCGCCAGCAGCCTCACTTGGACAGGGAGAAGAACTGAAGCTTTCTTT. Its translation: CASSLTWTGRRTEAFF. This chain uses TRBV4-1 with TRBJ1-1, with TRBD1 matching over 8 bases. This CDR3 is 16 amino acids long. Germline V CDR1 and CDR2: MGHRA, YSYEKL. The V and J ends lost 4 bases and 5 bases, in that order; junction bases with no gene match: 12.

J is TRBJ2-7 and V is TRBV6-7; D perhaps matches TRBD1 (6 bases). TRBV6-7 is an open reading frame whose function is uncertain. The ends were cut back, 5 bases at V and 2 bases at J, with 22 bases in the middle. The CDR3 is 17 residues long. CDR3 DNA sequence: TGTGCCAGCAGTCGACCATTACCTCAGGGGCCCACCTACGAGCAGTACTTC. Translation: CASSRPLPQGPTYEQYF.

The chain recombines TRBV4-1 with TRBJ2-7; 14 nucleotides agree with TRBD2. The CDR3 is 17 amino acids. The V and J ends lost 1 base and 5 bases, in that order; junction bases with no gene match: 7. Per germline, CDR1 MGHRA and CDR2 YSYEKL. The CDR3 coding sequence is TGCGCCAGCAGCCAAGGGTCCGGGACTAGCGGGAGCCACGAGCAGTACTTC. Its protein is CASSQGSGTSGSHEQYF.

The gene calls are TRBV28 and TRBJ2-5; no firm D call. The V end was cut by 7 bases, the J end by 7 bases, with 10 bases between. The CDR3 is 11 residues long. The germline V gene encodes CDR1 MDHEN and CDR2 SYDVKM. CDR3 bases: TGTGCCAGCATTGACCGGAGGACCCAGTACTTC. It codes for CASIDRRTQYF.

This clone was seen only once. This chain links TRBV10-3 with TRBJ2-2, with 7 nucleotides matching TRBD2. This CDR3 has 18 amino acids. With V trimmed by 3 bases and J by 5 bases, 15 bases remained unmatched. Germline loops: CDR1 ENHRY, CDR2 SYGVKD. This chain's CDR3 is CAISEGPAGEPSTGELFF. The CDR3 DNA reads as TGTGCCATCAGTGAAGGTCCGGCGGGGGAGCCGAGTACCGGGGAGCTGTTTTTT.

This clone turned up a few times. The V gene is TRBV28, the J gene TRBJ1-1; 7 bases line up with TRBD1. Trimming cost V 6 bases and J 1 base; bases outside gene matches: 8. This CDR3 has 15 amino acids. CDR1 and CDR2 from the germline V gene are MDHEN and SYDVKM. The CDR3 sequence is CASSATGTENTEAFF. The CDR3 DNA sequence: TGTGCCAGCAGCGCGACCGGGACAGAGAACACTGAAGCTTTCTTT.

The table lists this clone with a few counts. CDR3 protein: CASSPTPGGETQYF. CDR3 DNA: TGTGCCAGCAGCCCGACCCCCGGGGGAGAGACCCAGTACTTC. The chain is built from TRBV7-9 and TRBJ2-5; TRBD2 is a possible D gene (6 bases). Looked up from germline, CDR1 is SEHNR and CDR2 is FQNEAQ (reference sequence). CDR3 length equals 14 residues. V was trimmed by 5 bases and J by 4 bases, leaving 14 bases between them.

The chain is built from TRBV5-4 and TRBJ1-1, with a weak D call TRBD1 (5 bases). The CDR3 length is 16 residues. Germline loops: CDR1 SGHNT, CDR2 YYREEE (reference sequence). With 3 bases removed from V and 1 base from J, the gap between germline ends came to 16 bases. This CDR3 is CASSSPGGVENTEAFF. CDR3 DNA sequence: TGTGCCAGCAGCTCTCCTGGAGGGGTGGAGAACACTGAAGCTTTCTTT.

DNA for the CDR3: TGCGCCAGCAGCTTTGGGGACAGGGGATCCGGAAACACCATATATTTT. Translating it yields CASSFGDRGSGNTIYF. The chain has TRBV5-1 and TRBJ1-3; 10 nucleotides match TRBD1. The CDR3 consists of 16 residues. Unmatched junction bases numbered 6, after V lost 2 bases and J lost 4 bases. From germline, CDR1 is SGHRS and CDR2 YFSETQ. Drawing the rest from reference TRBV5-1 and TRBJ1-3, the complete variable domain is KAGVTQTPRYLIKTRGQQVTLSCSPISGHRSVSWYQQTPGQGLQFLFEYFSETQRNKGNFPGRFSGRQFSNSRSEMNVSTLELGDSALYLCASSFGDRGSGNTIYFGEGSWLTVV.

The chain couples TRBV6-2 or TRBV6-3 to TRBJ1-1; maybe TRBD1 (6 bases). The CDR3 covers 16 residues. Germline-derived CDR1 and CDR2 are MNHEY and SVGEGT. Trimming cost V 4 bases and J 3 bases, with 18 bases left between them. The CDR3 DNA is TGTGCCAGCAGTTTCTCTGACAGGCCCGCTGACACTGAAGCTTTCTTT. Translated: CASSFSDRPADTEAFF.

Worth noting for this clone: Distinct nucleotide sequences in the sample also encode this CDR3. The V gene is TRBV5-1, the J gene TRBJ1-1; D gene unclear. Trimming removed 1 base from V and 1 base from J, with 8 bases in between. CDR1 is SGHRS, CDR2 YFSETQ, per germline. The CDR3 covers 14 residues. The CDR3 nucleotides read TGCGCCAGCAGCTTGACGGGGAGGAACACTGAAGCTTTCTTT. This encodes CASSLTGRNTEAFF. The full variable domain, rest sourced from reference TRBV5-1 and TRBJ1-1, is KAGVTQTPRYLIKTRGQQVTLSCSPISGHRSVSWYQQTPGQGLQFLFEYFSETQRNKGNFPGRFSGRQFSNSRSEMNVSTLELGDSALYLCASSLTGRNTEAFFGQGTRLTVV.

The chain uses TRBV25-1 and TRBJ1-6, with 9 bases fitting TRBD1. The germline CDR1 and CDR2 sequences are MGHDK and SYGVNS. V lost 5 bases and J lost 7; bases outside the gene matches: 6. The CDR3 sequence is 15 residues long. This CDR3 is CASSLTGQGNSPLHF. For the CDR3, the DNA is TGTGCCAGCAGTTTAACAGGACAGGGGAATTCACCCCTCCACTTT.

The chain recombines TRBV14 with TRBJ1-1; D gene unclear. Looked up from germline, CDR1 is SGHDN and CDR2 is FVKESK. V gave up 3 bases and J gave up 5 bases, with 13 bases separating them. This CDR3 comprises 14 residues. CDR3 DNA: TGTGCCAGCAGCCAGCCCCCCCCGGGGACTGAAGCTTTCTTT. Protein sequence: CASSQPPPGTEAFF.

V is TRBV4-1 and J is TRBJ1-2, with D tentatively TRBD1 (6 bases). The CDR3 contains 15 residues. The germline V and J ends were trimmed by 1 base and 6 bases, with 15 bases remaining between them. The germline CDR1 and CDR2 sequences are MGHRA and YSYEKL. CDR3 sequence reads: CASSQVRGLRDGYTF. CDR3 DNA: TGCGCCAGCAGCCAAGTAAGGGGGTTACGGGATGGCTACACCTTC.

In this sample, this clone turned up a few times. The V gene is TRBV29-1, the J gene TRBJ1-2, with TRBD1 identical over 10 bases. The V and J ends lost 7 bases and 6 bases, in that order; junction bases with no gene match: 8. CDR1 is SQVTM and CDR2 is ANQGSEA in the germline V gene. This CDR3 is built from 13 residues. The chain's CDR3 is CSDTPGTGDGYTF. The CDR3 coding sequence is TGCAGCGACACACCCGGGACAGGGGATGGCTACACCTTC.

V and J are TRBV6-5 and TRBJ1-6, with D possibly TRBD1 on 5 matching bases. The CDR3 spans 15 residues. CDR1 is MNHEY, CDR2 SVGAGI, per germline. Trimming stripped 7 bases from V and 7 bases from J, with 17 bases between. The CDR3 bases are TGTGCCAGCACCCCCGGACATCCATCCAATTCACCCCTCCACTTT. Its translation: CASTPGHPSNSPLHF.

This chain connects TRBV5-8 to TRBJ2-1; D may be TRBD2 (5 bases). The CDR3 covers 13 residues. Germline-derived CDR1 and CDR2 are SGHTS and YDEGEE. V lost 0 bases and J 8 bases, leaving 9 bases between the germline ends. The CDR3 here is CASSLGLAHEQFF. In DNA form, the CDR3 reads TGTGCCAGCAGCTTGGGTCTAGCCCATGAGCAGTTCTTC. The full variable domain, its missing parts supplied by reference TRBV5-8 and TRBJ2-1, is EAGVTQSPTHLIKTRGQQATLRCSPISGHTSVYWYQQALGLGLQFLLWYDEGEERNRGNFPPRFSGRQFPNYSSELNVNALELEDSALYLCASSLGLAHEQFFGPGTRLTVL.

The CDR3 nucleotides are TGCAGTGACACCATCCGGGGGGTGGGGGCTTTCTTT. Amino acids: CSDTIRGVGAFF. This chain connects TRBV29-1 to TRBJ1-1, with D possibly matching TRBD1 (5 bases). The germline V gene has CDR1 SQVTM and CDR2 ANQGSEA. CDR3 length equals 12 residues.

This chain joins TRBV30 and TRBJ2-3; 8 nucleotides line up with TRBD2. CDR1 GTSNPN and CDR2 SVGIG come from the germline V gene (reference sequence). The CDR3 contains 17 residues. V trimming: 0 bases; J trimming: 2 bases; junction bases outside the gene matches: 10. Here the CDR3 DNA reads TGTGCCTGGAGTGTACAGAGAGCGGGGGCCAACACAGATACGCAGTATTTT. Encoded protein: CAWSVQRAGANTDTQYF.

The chain joins TRBV5-1 to TRBJ2-1, with 12 positions matching TRBD1. Germline V lookup: CDR1 SGHRS, CDR2 YFSETQ. The CDR3 consists of 19 residues. V shed 4 bases and J 4 bases; nucleotides not matched to a gene: 15. The CDR3: CASSGSRDRGLYGYNEQFF. Here the CDR3 DNA reads TGCGCCAGCAGCGGGAGCCGGGACAGGGGGCTATACGGATACAATGAGCAGTTCTTC.

The rearrangement links TRBV3-1 (or the pseudogene TRBV3-2) to TRBJ2-3; D might be TRBD2 (6 bases). Germline V gene lookup returns CDR1 LGHDT and CDR2 YNNKEL (reference sequence). V lost 4 bases and J 1 base, leaving 12 bases between the germline ends. This CDR3 is built from 15 residues. CDR3 in amino acids: CASSPLLAGTDTQYF. Written as DNA, the CDR3 is TGTGCCAGCAGCCCCCTTTTAGCGGGCACAGATACGCAGTATTTT.